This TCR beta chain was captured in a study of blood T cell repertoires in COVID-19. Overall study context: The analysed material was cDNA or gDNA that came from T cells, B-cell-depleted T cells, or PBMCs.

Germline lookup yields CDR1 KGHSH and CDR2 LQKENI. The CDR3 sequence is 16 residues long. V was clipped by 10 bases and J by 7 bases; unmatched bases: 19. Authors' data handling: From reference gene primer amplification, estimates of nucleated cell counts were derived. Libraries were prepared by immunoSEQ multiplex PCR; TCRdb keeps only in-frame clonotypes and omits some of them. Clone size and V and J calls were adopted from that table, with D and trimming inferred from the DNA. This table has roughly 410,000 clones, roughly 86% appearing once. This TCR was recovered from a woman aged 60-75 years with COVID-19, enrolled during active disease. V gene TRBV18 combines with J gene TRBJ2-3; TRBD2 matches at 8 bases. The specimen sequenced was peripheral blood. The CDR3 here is CATSTIERGPGNTQYF. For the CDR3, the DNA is TGTGCCACCTCCACTATAGAGCGGGGGCCGGGTAATACGCAGTATTTT. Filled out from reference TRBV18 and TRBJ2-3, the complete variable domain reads NAGVMQNPRHLVRRRGQEARLRCSPMKGHSHVYWYRQLPEEGLKFMVYLQKENIIDESGMPKERFSAEFPKEGPSILRIQQVVRGDSAAYFCATSTIERGPGNTQYFGPGTRLTVL.